Listed here is a single TCR beta chain. Methods used by the authors: Nucleated cell number was recorded as an estimate derived from reference gene primer amplification. Using immunoSEQ multiplex PCR, the repertoire was profiled, and TCRdb retains in-frame clones only, with some absent. That table supplies the V and J calls and clone size; D and trimming were determined from the DNA. The sample includes about 250,000 clones, approximately 90% of them seen just once. This sample is part of a study of blood T cell repertoires in COVID-19. Study information: PBMCs, B-cell-depleted T cells, or T cells were the source of the cDNA or gDNA that made up the material.

J gave up 4 bases and V 4 bases, and 6 bases lay outside the gene matches. CDR1 KGHDR and CDR2 SFDVKD come from the germline V gene. There are 16 residues in the CDR3. This sequence was found in a woman aged 25 to 39 with COVID-19, enrolled during active disease. This sequence joins TRBV24-1 and TRBJ2-5, with TRBD2 matching over 12 bases. The sequencing input was peripheral blood. In nucleotides, the CDR3 is TGTGCCACCAGTGACTCACTAGCGGGGGGCCGAGAGACCCAGTACTTC. Translating it yields CATSDSLAGGRETQYF.